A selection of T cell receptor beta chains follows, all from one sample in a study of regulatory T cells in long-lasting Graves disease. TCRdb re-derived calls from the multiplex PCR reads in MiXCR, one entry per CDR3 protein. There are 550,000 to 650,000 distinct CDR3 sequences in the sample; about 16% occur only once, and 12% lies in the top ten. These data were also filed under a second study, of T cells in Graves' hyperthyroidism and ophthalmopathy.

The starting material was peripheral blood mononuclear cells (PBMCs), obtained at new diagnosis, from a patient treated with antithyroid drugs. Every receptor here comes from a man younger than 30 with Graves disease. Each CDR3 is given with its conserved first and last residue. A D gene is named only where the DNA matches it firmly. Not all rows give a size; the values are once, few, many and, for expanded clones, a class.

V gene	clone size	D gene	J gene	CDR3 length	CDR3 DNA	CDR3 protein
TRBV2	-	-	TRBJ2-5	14	TGTGCCAGCAATATCTGGGAGACCAAAGAGACCCAGTACTTC	CASNIWETKETQYF
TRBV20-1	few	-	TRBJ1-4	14	TGCAGTGCTACCAGAGGTGCAACTAATGAAAAACTGTTTTTT	CSATRGATNEKLFF
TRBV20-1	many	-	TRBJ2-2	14	TGCAGTGCTAGAGACCGACAGAACACCGGGGAGCTGTTTTTT	CSARDRQNTGELFF
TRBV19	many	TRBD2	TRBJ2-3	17	TGTGCCAGTAGTGGAAGGGCTAGCGGTTCGAGCACAGATACGCAGTATTTT	CASSGRASGSSTDTQYF
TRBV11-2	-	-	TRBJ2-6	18	TGTGCCAGCAGCTGGACGGGTGGAGTGAGCTCTGGGGCCAACGTCCTGACTTTC	CASSWTGGVSSGANVLTF
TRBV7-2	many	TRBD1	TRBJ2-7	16	TGTGCCAGCAGCTCGGCCCGGGGACAGGGGTTGTACGAGCAGTACTTC	CASSSARGQGLYEQYF
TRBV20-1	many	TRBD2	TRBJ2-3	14	TGCAGTGCCACCGGGACTAGCGGCCCAGATACGCAGTATTTT	CSATGTSGPDTQYF
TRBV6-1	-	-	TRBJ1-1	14	TGTGCCAGCAGTGAAAGGGGGGGCCGGACTGAAGCTTTCTTT	CASSERGGRTEAFF
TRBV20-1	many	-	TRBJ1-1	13	TGCAGTGCTGTCGACGGATCTTACACTGAAGCTTTCTTT	CSAVDGSYTEAFF
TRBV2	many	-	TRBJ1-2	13	TGTGCCAGCAGTGTCCCCGACGGCTATGGCTACACCTTC	CASSVPDGYGYTF
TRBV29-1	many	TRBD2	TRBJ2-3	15	TGCAGCGTTGCGGTCGGCGGGAGGGGAACAGATACGCAGTATTTT	CSVAVGGRGTDTQYF
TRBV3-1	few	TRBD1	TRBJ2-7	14	TGTGCCAGCAGCCCACAGGGGGCTCTTTACGAGCAGTACTTC	CASSPQGALYEQYF
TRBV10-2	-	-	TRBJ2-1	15	TGCGCCAGCTTACAGGGTGGCGGCTCCTACAATGAGCAGTTCTTC	CASLQGGGSYNEQFF
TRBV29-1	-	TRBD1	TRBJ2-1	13	TGCAGCGTCTCAGGGGGCGCTAACAATGAGCAGTTCTTC	CSVSGGANNEQFF
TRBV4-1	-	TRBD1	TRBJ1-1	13	TGCGCCAGCAGCCCCAGGGACAGGGATGAAGCTTTCTTT	CASSPRDRDEAFF
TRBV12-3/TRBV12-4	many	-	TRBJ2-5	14	TGTGCCAGCAGTTTATTCAAGACGCAAGAGACCCAGTACTTC	CASSLFKTQETQYF
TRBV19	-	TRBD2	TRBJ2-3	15	TGTGCCAGTAGTGCTACTAGCGGGATTTTAGATACGCAGTATTTT	CASSATSGILDTQYF
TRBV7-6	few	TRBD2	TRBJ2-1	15	TGTGCCAGCAGCTTAGATTGGCGGGAGGTCAATGAGCAGTTCTTC	CASSLDWREVNEQFF
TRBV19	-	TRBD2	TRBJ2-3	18	TGTGCCAGTAGTATAGGAGCTGGACTAGCGGGCAGCACAGATGCGCAGTATTTT	CASSIGAGLAGSTDAQYF
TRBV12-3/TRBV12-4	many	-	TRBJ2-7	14	TGTGCCAGCAGCCGCCTCTTGGGCAACTACGAGCAGTACTTC	CASSRLLGNYEQYF
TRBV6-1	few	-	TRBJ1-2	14	TGTGCCAGCAGTGAATGGGACGGACCCTATGGCTACACCTTC	CASSEWDGPYGYTF
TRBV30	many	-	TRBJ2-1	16	TGTGCCTGGAGTGCCCTACAGATACGGTCCTACAATGAGCAGTTCTTC	CAWSALQIRSYNEQFF
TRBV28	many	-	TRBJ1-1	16	TGTGCCAGCACCCTAAGGGGGGTTTTTGTGAACACTGAAGCTTTCTTT	CASTLRGVFVNTEAFF
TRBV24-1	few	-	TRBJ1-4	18	TGTGCCACCAGTGATCCTGGACGCACCGGAACAACTAATGAAAAACTGTTTTTT	CATSDPGRTGTTNEKLFF
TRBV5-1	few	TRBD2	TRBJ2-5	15	TGCGCCAGCTTCTCACTAGCGGGAGGTTCCGAGACCCAGTACTTC	CASFSLAGGSETQYF
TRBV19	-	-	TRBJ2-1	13	TGTGCCAGTAGTACGCAGGGAGGCAATGAGCAGTTCTTC	CASSTQGGNEQFF
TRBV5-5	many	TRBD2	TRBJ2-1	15	TGTGCCAGCAACGGACTAGCGGGAGTAGTAAATGAGCAGTTCTTC	CASNGLAGVVNEQFF
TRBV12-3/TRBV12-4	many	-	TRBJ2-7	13	TGTGCCAGCAGTTTAGGGCAAACCGGGGAGCAGTACTTC	CASSLGQTGEQYF
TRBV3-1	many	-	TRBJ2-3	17	TGTGCCAGCAGCGAACTAGTGGGCTACCCTAACACAGATACGCAGTATTTT	CASSELVGYPNTDTQYF
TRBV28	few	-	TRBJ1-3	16	TGTGCCAGCAGTCCCCTCATCAAGGGGCGCGGAAACACCATATATTTT	CASSPLIKGRGNTIYF
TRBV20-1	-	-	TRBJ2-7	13	TGCAGTGCTAGAGCTGCTGACGCTTACGAGCAGTACTTC	CSARAADAYEQYF
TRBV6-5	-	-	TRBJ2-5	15	TGTGCCAGCAGTTACTCTTGGGGGCTAGGGGAGACCCAGTACTTC	CASSYSWGLGETQYF
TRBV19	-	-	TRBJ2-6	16	TGTGCCAGTAGTATGGGAGCATTGTCTGGGGCCAACGTCCTGACTTTC	CASSMGALSGANVLTF
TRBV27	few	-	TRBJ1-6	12	TGTGCCAGCAGTGATAGGAATTCACCCCTCCACTTT	CASSDRNSPLHF
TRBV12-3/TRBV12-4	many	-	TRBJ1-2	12	TGTGCCAGCAGTTCGTTAGACTATGGCTACACCTTC	CASSSLDYGYTF
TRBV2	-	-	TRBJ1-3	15	TGTGCCAGCAGTGACGGCAGGTTCTCTGGAAACACCATATATTTT	CASSDGRFSGNTIYF
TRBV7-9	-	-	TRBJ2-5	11	TGTGCCAGCAGATCATTAGAGACCCAGTACTTC	CASRSLETQYF
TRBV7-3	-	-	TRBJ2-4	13	TGTGCCAGCAGCTTAACCAGGGGCAACATTCAGTACTTC	CASSLTRGNIQYF
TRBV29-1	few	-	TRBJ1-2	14	TGCAGCGTTGAAAGGACCAACTTAGCATATGGCTACACCTTC	CSVERTNLAYGYTF
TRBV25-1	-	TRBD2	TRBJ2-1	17	TGTGCCAGCAGTGAATGGGAACTAGCGGACTGGTACAATGAGCAGTTCTTC	CASSEWELADWYNEQFF
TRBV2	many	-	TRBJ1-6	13	TGTGCCAGCACCGAGGGGGTGGGCGGACCCCTCCACTTT	CASTEGVGGPLHF
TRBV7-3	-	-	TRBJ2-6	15	TGTGCCAGCAGCCTAACAAAATCTGGGGCCAACGTCCTGACTTTC	CASSLTKSGANVLTF
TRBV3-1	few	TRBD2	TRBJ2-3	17	TGTGCCAGCAGCCAACTCCTCACTAGCGGGAGCGCAGATACGCAGTATTTT	CASSQLLTSGSADTQYF
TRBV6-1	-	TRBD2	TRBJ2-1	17	TGTGCCAGCAGTGAACGGCGGGCGGGAGTCTTGTCTTATGAGCAGTTCTTC	CASSERRAGVLSYEQFF
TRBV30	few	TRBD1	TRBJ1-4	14	TGTGCCTGGAATCCGGGACAGGGGTATGAAAAACTGTTTTTT	CAWNPGQGYEKLFF
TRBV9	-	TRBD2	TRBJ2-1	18	TGTGCCAGCAGCCCGAACTCGGGGCTAGCGGGGGACCCCACAAAGCAGTTCTTC	CASSPNSGLAGDPTKQFF
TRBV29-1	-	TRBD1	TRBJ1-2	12	TGCAGCGCCCGGACAGGGGAGGGTGGCTACACCTTC	CSARTGEGGYTF
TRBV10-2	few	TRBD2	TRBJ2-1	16	TGCGCCAGCAGTGAGTTCTGGCGGGAGGACTACAATGAGCAGTTCTTC	CASSEFWREDYNEQFF
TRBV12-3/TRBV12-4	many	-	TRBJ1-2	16	TGTGCCAGCAGTTTAGATCCGGGGGCGCGGTACTATGGCTACACCTTC	CASSLDPGARYYGYTF
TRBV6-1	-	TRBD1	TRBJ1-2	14	TGTGCCAGCAGCCCCGGGACAGCAATCTACGGCTACACCTTC	CASSPGTAIYGYTF
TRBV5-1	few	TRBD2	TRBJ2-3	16	TGCGCCAGCAGCCCCGGGACTAGCGGGCCCACAGATACGCAGTATTTT	CASSPGTSGPTDTQYF
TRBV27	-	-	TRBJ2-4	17	TGTGCCAGCAGTTTAAATGGACTGTCTCTAGCCAAAAACATTCAGTACTTC	CASSLNGLSLAKNIQYF
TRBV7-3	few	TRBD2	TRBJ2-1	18	TGTGCCAGCAGCTCCAGCCGACTAGGGACTAGCGGGAGGGACGAGCAGTTCTTC	CASSSSRLGTSGRDEQFF
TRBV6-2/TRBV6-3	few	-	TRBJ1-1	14	TGTGCCAGCAAGGCCGCGGACGCGAACACTGAAGCTTTCTTT	CASKAADANTEAFF